The source of this T cell receptor (beta chain) is a study of Ad26.COV2.S vaccination and SARS-CoV-2 variants. About the research overall: Of the COV1001 trial arms, the Ad26.COV2.S arm included the donor. Intramuscularly, Ad26.COV2.S was given either once or twice, 56 days apart.

The V and J ends lost 3 bases and 2 bases respectively, with 11 bases between them. The CDR3 has 15 residues. Germline-derived CDR1 and CDR2 are MDHEN and SYDVKM. Sample treatment: some 19 received Ad26.COV2.S at low or high dose, single or two shots; about 5 received placebo; per-sample allocation not given. Samples came from day 63 after the first vaccine or placebo injection. A Boston adult aged 18-55 years was the donor. Here immunoSEQ multiplex PCR was the method, and the copy in TCRdb shows in-frame clones only, minus some. The sample lists 400,000 to 500,000 clones; roughly nine tenths were seen once.

The specimen was peripheral blood, collected in a trial of Ad26.COV2.S vaccine versus placebo. The rearrangement links TRBV28 to TRBJ2-1, with D possibly TRBD2 on 7 matching bases. The sequence came from a person aged 18-65 years who received the Ad26.COV2.S COVID-19 vaccine or a placebo. The CDR3 bases are TGTGCCAGCAGTTTGGGAGGGGGACCCTACAATGAGCAGTTCTTC. It encodes CASSLGGGPYNEQFF.